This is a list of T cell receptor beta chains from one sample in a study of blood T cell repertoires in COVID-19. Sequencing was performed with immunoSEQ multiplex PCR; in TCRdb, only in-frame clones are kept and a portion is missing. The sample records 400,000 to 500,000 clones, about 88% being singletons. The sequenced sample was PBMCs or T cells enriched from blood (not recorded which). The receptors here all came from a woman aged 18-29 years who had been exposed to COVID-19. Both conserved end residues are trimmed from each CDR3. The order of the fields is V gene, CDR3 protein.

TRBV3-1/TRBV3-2 ASSQRLVQATNYGYT
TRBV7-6 ASSLAGTSSTDTQY
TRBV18 ASSPRQSSYEQY
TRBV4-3 ASSQGTGYFSSPLH
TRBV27 ASSLRTGINEKLF
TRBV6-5 ASRRDKGLTDTQY
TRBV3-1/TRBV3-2 ASSQGRTISEH
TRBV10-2 ASRGTGYNEQF
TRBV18 ASSPRASGGAGYEQY
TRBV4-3 ASSQDLSRVNYGYT
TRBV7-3 ASSEGSGGRVHTQY
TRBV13 ASSSTGYNEQF
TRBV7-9 ASSSGQISNQPQH
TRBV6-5 ASSGLGYEQY
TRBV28 ASGGGSYEQY
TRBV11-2 ASSLDSQRGNNEQF
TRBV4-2 ASSQPQGEEYGYT
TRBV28 ASRPGTVYGYT
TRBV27 ASRGQGRTEAF
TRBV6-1 ASREISGGYTDTQY
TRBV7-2 ASSFGGRGYEQY
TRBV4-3 ASSDGQGNYGYT
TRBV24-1 ATSVGLAGENEQF
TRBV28 ASSSTVGAGVAGELF
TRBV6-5 ASSYSRTFSYGYT
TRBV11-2 ASSLGIYEQY
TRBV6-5 ASSTPDRATNVLT
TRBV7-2 ASSFSGAPYEQY
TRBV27 ASRPGNSYNSPLH
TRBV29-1 SVKSDRTDTGELF
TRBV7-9 ASSPESDRVYGYT
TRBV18 ASSPFSPGTYNSPLH
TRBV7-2 ASSWTGGLSSYEQY
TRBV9 ASSVGGRGHGMDTQY
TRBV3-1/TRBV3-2 ASSGGGQYEQY
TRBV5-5 ASSLVLAATNEKLF
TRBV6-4 ASRGLGSHGYT
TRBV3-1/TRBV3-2 ASSQYTGTGLQETQY